These T cell receptor beta chains were read from a single sample in a study of shared clonotypes between healthy human individuals. TCRdb keeps only in-frame clones here, not all; method: immunoSEQ multiplex PCR. This sample has 2.3 million or so clones, with approximately 93% found just once. Specimen: naive CD4+ T cells from PBMCs. The receptor set was obtained from a young man in good health. Some clones in this sample may be carry-over from other donors' samples. Both conserved end residues are part of each CDR3. A D gene is named only where the DNA matches it firmly. Some rows mark clone size as missing; the rest say once, few, many or name a class of expanded clone.

V	J	size	D	DNA	CDR3
TRBV7-2	TRBJ2-7	once	TRBD1	TGTGCCAGCAGCCATTCAGACAGGGGGCTTTACGAGCAGTACTTC	CASSHSDRGLYEQYF
TRBV18	TRBJ1-2	-	-	TGTGCCAGCTCACCATGGGCCGTAGGCTATGGCTACACCTTC	CASSPWAVGYGYTF
TRBV5-1	TRBJ1-4	-	TRBD1	TGCGCCAGCAGCCGGGACTCAGGGGGTTATGAAAAACTGTTTTTT	CASSRDSGGYEKLFF
TRBV5-1	TRBJ2-7	-	-	TGCGCCAGCAGCCTAAGAATACCCGGGACCCTAAGCCCCTACGAGCAGTACTTC	CASSLRIPGTLSPYEQYF
TRBV5-5	TRBJ2-1	-	TRBD2	TGTGCCAGCAGCGGACTAGCGGGGTACAATGAGCAGTTCTTC	CASSGLAGYNEQFF
TRBV5-1	TRBJ1-2	once	-	TGCGCCAGCAGCTTGAGGCAGGGTAACTATGGCTACACCTTC	CASSLRQGNYGYTF
TRBV27	TRBJ2-1	-	TRBD2	TGTGCCAGCAGTCCAATCCCTAGCGGGACCGAGTTCTTC	CASSPIPSGTEFF
TRBV4-1	TRBJ1-3	-	-	TGCGCCAGCAGCCAAGGGGTTTTTGGGGGCTTGTCGGGTTGGAACACCATATATTTT	CASSQGVFGGLSGWNTIYF
TRBV7-2	TRBJ2-5	-	-	TGTGCCAGCAGCTCGGGGCGAGAGACCCAGTACTTC	CASSSGRETQYF
TRBV5-1	TRBJ1-1	-	-	TGCGCCAGCAGCTTGGGTCAGGGGAGTATGAACACTGAAGCTTTCTTT	CASSLGQGSMNTEAFF
TRBV5-1	TRBJ2-5	-	TRBD2	TGCGCCAGCAGCGGGGGGACTAGCGGGAGGCAAGAGACCCAGTACTTC	CASSGGTSGRQETQYF
TRBV28	TRBJ1-5	-	-	TGTGCCACCACCCCCCATCCCAAGGATCAGCCCCAGCATTTT	CATTPHPKDQPQHF
TRBV7-7	TRBJ2-2	once	TRBD1	TGTGCCAGCAGCCCCCGGGACAGGGCCTCCGGGGAGCTGTTTTTT	CASSPRDRASGELFF
TRBV7-3	TRBJ2-1	-	-	TGTGCCAGCAGCTTAGTGTCCCCTAGCGATTACAATGAGCAGTTCTTC	CASSLVSPSDYNEQFF
TRBV18	TRBJ2-7	once	-	TGTGCCAGCTCACCATACGCTAGTTCCTCCTACGAGCAGTACTTC	CASSPYASSSYEQYF
TRBV29-1	TRBJ1-2	few	TRBD1	TGCAGCGTTGATAAGGCAGGGGGCTTCTATGGCTACACCTTC	CSVDKAGGFYGYTF
TRBV18	TRBJ2-3	-	-	TGTGCCAGCTCACCGATCACCCTAGCGCCAGGCACAGATACGCAGTATTTT	CASSPITLAPGTDTQYF
TRBV6-1	TRBJ1-4	-	-	TGTGCCAGCAGTGATCCAGGGGAAAAACTGTTTTTT	CASSDPGEKLFF
TRBV6-6	TRBJ2-1	-	-	TGTGCCAGCAAGGAGGGGGCCTCCTACAATGAGCAGTTCTTC	CASKEGASYNEQFF
TRBV29-1	TRBJ2-7	-	TRBD2	TGCAGCGGCACGACTAGCGGGATCTACGAGCAGTACTTC	CSGTTSGIYEQYF
TRBV19	TRBJ1-2	-	-	TGTGCCAGTAGTTACGGGCCATGGGGATTCTATGGCTACACCTTC	CASSYGPWGFYGYTF
TRBV5-1	TRBJ2-5	-	-	TGCGCCAGCAGCTTGCAAGTGTCCGGCCCCGGGGGTTCGGAGACCCAGTACTTC	CASSLQVSGPGGSETQYF
TRBV10-3	TRBJ2-1	-	TRBD1	TGTGCCATCAGTGCGGACAGGTTTGGCAATGAGCAGTTCTTC	CAISADRFGNEQFF
TRBV2	TRBJ2-1	-	-	TGTGCCAGCAGTGAAATAGGGGGTACATACAATGAGCAGTTCTTC	CASSEIGGTYNEQFF
TRBV7-3	TRBJ2-1	once	-	TGTGCCAGCAGCTTAACTAGCGGAAACTACAATGAGCAGTTCTTC	CASSLTSGNYNEQFF
TRBV7-2	TRBJ1-3	-	-	TGTGCCAGCAGCTTAGCAGGTTTCGGAAACACCATATATTTT	CASSLAGFGNTIYF
TRBV7-9	TRBJ2-7	-	-	TGTGCCAGCAGCTTATTGTCCCGGGGCAGCTCCTACGAGCAGTACTTC	CASSLLSRGSSYEQYF
TRBV5-1	TRBJ1-1	-	TRBD1	TGCGCCAGCAGCCAGACAGGGCTAGCGAACACTGAAGCTTTCTTT	CASSQTGLANTEAFF
TRBV6-5	TRBJ2-3	-	-	TGTGCCAGCAGTGACCGACAGAGGACAGATACGCAGTATTTT	CASSDRQRTDTQYF
TRBV11-3	TRBJ2-1	-	TRBD1	TGTGCCAGCAGCGATCAACAACAGGGGAAACAGTTCTTC	CASSDQQQGKQFF
TRBV19	TRBJ1-1	-	-	TGTGCCAGTAGTTCTCTTGGGGTGAGAACTGAAGCTTTCTTT	CASSSLGVRTEAFF
TRBV6-6	TRBJ2-1	-	TRBD2	TGTGCCAGCAGTTTGGGACTAGCGGCCAATGAGCAGTTCTTC	CASSLGLAANEQFF
TRBV7-2	TRBJ2-3	-	-	TGTGCCAGCAGCGCCGTAGGCACAGATACGCAGTATTTT	CASSAVGTDTQYF
TRBV2	TRBJ1-1	-	-	TGTGCCAGCAGTAGACAGCGACCGAACACTGAAGCTTTCTTT	CASSRQRPNTEAFF
TRBV29-1	TRBJ2-5	-	-	TGCAGCGTTGAAAGGTGCCGTGCGCAGGCATCCCAAGAGACCCAGTACTTC	CSVERCRAQASQETQYF
TRBV30	TRBJ1-3	-	-	TGTGCCTGGAGGTCCTCTGGAAACACCATATATTTT	CAWRSSGNTIYF
TRBV7-9	TRBJ2-1	-	TRBD2	TGTGCCAGCAGCTTAGTAGGGACTAGCGGTTCCTACAATGAGCAGTTCTTC	CASSLVGTSGSYNEQFF
TRBV11-3	TRBJ2-3	-	-	TGTGCCAGCAGCCCAGGGGGACTAGATAGCACAGATACGCAGTATTTT	CASSPGGLDSTDTQYF
TRBV18	TRBJ2-1	once	-	TGTGCCAGCTCACCCCTCCACGGCGGGGATGAGCAGTTCTTC	CASSPLHGGDEQFF
TRBV19	TRBJ2-7	-	-	TGTGCCAGTAGTAGGGGGATAAGCACCGGCCCCTACGAGCAGTACTTC	CASSRGISTGPYEQYF
TRBV10-1	TRBJ2-5	-	-	TGCGCCAGCAGTATGGACAGCCGGGAGACCCAGTACTTC	CASSMDSRETQYF
TRBV7-2	TRBJ2-1	-	-	TGTGCCAGCAGCTTATCCCTATTGGCGGATGAGCAGTTCTTC	CASSLSLLADEQFF
TRBV7-2	TRBJ2-1	-	-	TGTGCCAGCAGCTTAGGAATATCCTACAATGAGCAGTTCTTC	CASSLGISYNEQFF
TRBV27	TRBJ1-4	-	TRBD1	TGTGCCAGCAGACGAGACAGGGGTAATGAAAAACTGTTTTTT	CASRRDRGNEKLFF
TRBV6-5	TRBJ2-1	once	TRBD2	TGTGCCAGCAGCTACGGGGGGAGCTCCTACAATGAGCAGTTCTTC	CASSYGGSSYNEQFF
TRBV5-1	TRBJ2-3	-	-	TGCACCAGTCGGCCAGCTACTAGCACAGATACGCAGTATTTT	CTSRPATSTDTQYF
TRBV2	TRBJ1-1	-	-	TGTGCCAGCACCCCGGAGAACACTGAAGCTTTCTTT	CASTPENTEAFF
TRBV29-1	TRBJ2-5	-	TRBD1	TGCAGCGTTGCCAGGGGGTACCAAGAGACCCAGTACTTC	CSVARGYQETQYF
TRBV27	TRBJ2-3	-	-	TGTGCCAGCAGTTTAAGGACCAGATACACAGATACGCAGTATTTT	CASSLRTRYTDTQYF
TRBV7-9	TRBJ2-7	-	-	TGTGCCAGCAGCTTCGGGAGCTCCTACGAGCAGTACTTC	CASSFGSSYEQYF
TRBV30	TRBJ1-2	-	-	TGTGCCTGGAGTCCAACTAACTATGGCTACACCTTC	CAWSPTNYGYTF